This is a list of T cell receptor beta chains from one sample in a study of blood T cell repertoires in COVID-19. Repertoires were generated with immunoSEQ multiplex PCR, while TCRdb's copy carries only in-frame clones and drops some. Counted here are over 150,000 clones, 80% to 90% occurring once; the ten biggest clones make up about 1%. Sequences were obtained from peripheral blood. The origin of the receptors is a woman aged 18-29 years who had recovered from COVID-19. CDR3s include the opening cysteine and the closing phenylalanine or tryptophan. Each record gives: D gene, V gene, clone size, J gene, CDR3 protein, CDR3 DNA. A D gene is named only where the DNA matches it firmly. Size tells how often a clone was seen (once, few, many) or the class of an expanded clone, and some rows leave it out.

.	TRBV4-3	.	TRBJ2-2	CASSQDLRGHGTGELFF	TGCGCCAGCAGCCAAGATTTGCGGGGGCACGGCACCGGGGAGCTGTTTTTT
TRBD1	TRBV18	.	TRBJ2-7	CASSGTGDEQYF	TGTGCCAGCTCCGGGACAGGAGACGAGCAGTACTTC
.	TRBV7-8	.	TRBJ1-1	CASSSREGNTEAFF	TGTGCCAGCAGCTCCAGGGAGGGGAACACTGAAGCTTTCTTT
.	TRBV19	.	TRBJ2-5	CASRRQDPQETQYF	TGTGCCAGTCGGCGACAGGACCCGCAAGAGACCCAGTACTTC
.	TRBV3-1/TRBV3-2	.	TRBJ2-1	CASSQVTLGQSLVVPPYYNEQFF	TGTGCCAGCAGCCAAGTTACCCTAGGACAGTCCCTCGTTGTTCCTCCCTACTACAATGAGCAGTTCTTC
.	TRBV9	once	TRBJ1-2	CASSVASMANYGYTF	TGTGCCAGCAGCGTAGCCTCTATGGCTAACTATGGCTACACCTTC
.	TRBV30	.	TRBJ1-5	CAWSVGPQGSPQHF	TGTGCCTGGAGTGTAGGGCCCCAGGGGTCGCCCCAGCATTTT
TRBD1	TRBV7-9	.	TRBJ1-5	CASSLADGQGNQPQHF	TGTGCCAGCAGCTTAGCGGATGGACAGGGCAATCAGCCCCAGCATTTT
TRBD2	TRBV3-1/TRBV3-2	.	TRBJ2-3	CASSRSGGARGTDTQYF	TGTGCCAGCAGCCGAAGCGGGGGGGCCCGTGGCACAGATACGCAGTATTTT
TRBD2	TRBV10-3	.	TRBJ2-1	CAISDPRSGRAGNEQFF	TGTGCCATCAGTGACCCCAGAAGCGGGAGGGCCGGCAATGAGCAGTTCTTC
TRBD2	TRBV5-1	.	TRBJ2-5	CASSLAPAGAQETQYF	TGCGCCAGCAGCTTGGCCCCAGCGGGGGCCCAAGAGACCCAGTACTTC
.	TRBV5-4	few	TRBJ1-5	CASSLVRGQSKGNQPQHF	TGTGCCAGCAGCTTGGTTCGTGGGCAGTCGAAGGGCAATCAGCCCCAGCATTTT
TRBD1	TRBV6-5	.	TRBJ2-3	CASRTGSTDTQYF	TGTGCCAGCCGGACAGGGAGCACAGATACGCAGTATTTT
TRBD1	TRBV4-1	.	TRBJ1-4	CASSQESIRDRVTNEKLFF	TGCGCCAGCAGCCAAGAATCGATCCGGGACAGGGTAACTAATGAAAAACTGTTTTTT
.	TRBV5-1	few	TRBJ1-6	CASRSGADNSPLHF	TGCGCCAGCAGATCTGGGGCAGACAATTCACCCCTCCACTTT
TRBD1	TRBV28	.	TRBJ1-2	CASRTRGGGYGYTF	TGTGCCAGCAGAACCCGAGGGGGCGGGTATGGCTACACCTTC
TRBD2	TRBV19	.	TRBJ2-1	CASRTGGGAYNEQFF	TGTGCCAGTAGGACGGGCGGGGGGGCGTACAATGAGCAGTTCTTC
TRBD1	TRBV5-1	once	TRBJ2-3	CASSISDRISTDTQYF	TGCGCCAGCAGCATTTCGGACAGGATTAGCACAGATACGCAGTATTTT
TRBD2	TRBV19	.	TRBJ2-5	CASSTIAGGRETQYF	TGTGCCAGTAGTACCATAGCGGGAGGGCGAGAGACCCAGTACTTC
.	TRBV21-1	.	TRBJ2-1	CASSNSDSKQFF	TGTGCCAGCAGCAACTCGGACAGCAAGCAGTTCTTC
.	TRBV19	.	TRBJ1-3	CASSNRTSGSGNTIYF	TGTGCCAGTAGTAATCGTACTTCAGGCTCTGGAAACACCATATATTTT
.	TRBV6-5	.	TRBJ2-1	CASSYEGLGSYNEQFF	TGTGCCAGCAGTTACGAGGGCTTGGGGTCCTACAATGAGCAGTTCTTC